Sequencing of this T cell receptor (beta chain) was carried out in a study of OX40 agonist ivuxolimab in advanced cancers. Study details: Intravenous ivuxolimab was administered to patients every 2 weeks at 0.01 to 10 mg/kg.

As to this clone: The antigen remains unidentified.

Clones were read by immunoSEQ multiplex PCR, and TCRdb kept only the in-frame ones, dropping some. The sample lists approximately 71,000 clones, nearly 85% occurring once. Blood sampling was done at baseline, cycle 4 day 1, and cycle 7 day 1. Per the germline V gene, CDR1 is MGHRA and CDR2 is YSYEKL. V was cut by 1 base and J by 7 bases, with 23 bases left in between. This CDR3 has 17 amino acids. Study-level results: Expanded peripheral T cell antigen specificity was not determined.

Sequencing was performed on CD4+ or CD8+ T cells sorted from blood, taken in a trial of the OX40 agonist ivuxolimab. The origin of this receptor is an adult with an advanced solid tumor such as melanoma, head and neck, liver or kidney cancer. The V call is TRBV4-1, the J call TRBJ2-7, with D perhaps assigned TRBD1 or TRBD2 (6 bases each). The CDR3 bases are TGCGCCAGCAGCCAAGTTGGGACGGGACACCGGCGGGGTGAGCAGTACTTC. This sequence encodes CASSQVGTGHRRGEQYF.